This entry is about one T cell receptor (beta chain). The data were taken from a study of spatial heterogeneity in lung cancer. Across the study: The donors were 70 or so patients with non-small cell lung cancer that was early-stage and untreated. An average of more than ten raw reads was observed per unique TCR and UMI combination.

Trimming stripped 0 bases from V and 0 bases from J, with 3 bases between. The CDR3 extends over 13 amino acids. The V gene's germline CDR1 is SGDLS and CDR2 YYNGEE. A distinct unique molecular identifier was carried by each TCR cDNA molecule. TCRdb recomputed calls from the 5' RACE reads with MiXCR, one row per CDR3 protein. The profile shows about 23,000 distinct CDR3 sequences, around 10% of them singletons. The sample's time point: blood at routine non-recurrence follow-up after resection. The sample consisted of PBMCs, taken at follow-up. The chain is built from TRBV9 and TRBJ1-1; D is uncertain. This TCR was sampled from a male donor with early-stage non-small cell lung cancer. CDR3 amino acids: CASSVAVNTEAFF. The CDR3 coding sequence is TGTGCCAGCAGCGTAGCGGTGAACACTGAAGCTTTCTTT.